The 10 T cell receptor beta chains below all came from one sample that was sequenced in a study of blood T cell repertoires in COVID-19 (TCRdb year 2020). Receptor amplification or capture employed the immunoSEQ multiplex PCR assay. TCRdb stores this immuneACCESS table with in-frame sequences only. Part of the clones is absent; in the studies checked, under half of the shortfall reflects unresolved V genes, and no reason is known for the rest. Counted in this sample were fewer than 50,000 clones; around 80% of them appeared once. More than 25% of the sample is taken by the ten largest. Sequencing input: peripheral blood. These receptor sequences come from a man between 65 and 80 years old with acute or convalescent COVID-19.

The rearrangement joins TRBV3-1 (or the pseudogene TRBV3-2) to TRBJ2-3, with D maybe TRBD2 (6 bases). This CDR3 spans 15 amino acids. Germline loops: CDR1 LGHDT, CDR2 YNNKEL (reference sequence). The germline V and J ends were trimmed by 0 bases and 3 bases, with 10 bases remaining between them. The CDR3 spells CASSQDWGVTDTQYF. The CDR3 DNA reads as TGTGCCAGCAGCCAAGACTGGGGGGTGACAGATACGCAGTATTTT.

The rearrangement links TRBV10-1 to TRBJ2-7; the D gene is possibly TRBD1 (5 bases). Looked up from germline, CDR1 is WNHNN and CDR2 is SYGVQD (reference sequence). V dropped 10 bases and J dropped 3 bases, with 16 bases sitting between them. The CDR3 is 13 residues long. The CDR3 bases are TGCGCCACCCCCCCCGGACAACTCTACGAGCAGTACTTC. Protein sequence: CATPPGQLYEQYF.

This rearrangement joins TRBV5-4 to TRBJ2-1; 9 nucleotides align to TRBD2. The germline V gene encodes CDR1 SGHNT and CDR2 YYREEE (reference sequence). The ends lost 3 bases at V and 4 bases at J; junction bases unmatched: 8. This CDR3 contains 16 residues. The CDR3 loop is CASSSRGGGVYNEQFF. In DNA form, the CDR3 reads TGTGCCAGCAGCTCTCGAGGCGGGGGGGTTTACAATGAGCAGTTCTTC.

The chain uses TRBV28 and TRBJ1-1; no clear D. Looked up from germline, CDR1 is MDHEN and CDR2 is SYDVKM. V was cut by 8 bases and J by 1 base, with 11 bases left in between. The CDR3 extends over 13 amino acids. The CDR3 spells CASFDITNTEAFF. For the CDR3, the DNA is TGTGCCAGCTTCGACATAACGAACACTGAAGCTTTCTTT.

V is TRBV5-1 and J is TRBJ2-3; 10 nucleotides line up with TRBD2. CDR1 SGHRS and CDR2 YFSETQ come from the germline V gene. The CDR3 is 15 residues long. J gave up 3 bases and V 6 bases, and 7 bases lay outside the gene matches. The CDR3 region is CASTSTSGATDTQYF. CDR3 DNA: TGCGCCAGCACTTCCACTAGCGGGGCAACAGATACGCAGTATTTT.

The chain is built from TRBV29-1 and TRBJ2-5; no reliable D call. Trimming removed 2 bases at V and 4 bases at J, with 2 bases between. This CDR3 has 10 amino acids. In germline, CDR1 is SQVTM, CDR2 ANQGSEA. DNA for the CDR3: TGCAGCGTTGAACGAGAGACCCAGTACTTC. Translating it yields CSVERETQYF.

This chain uses TRBV5-1 with TRBJ2-3; tentative D call: TRBD2 (5 bases). Trimming took 0 bases from V and 0 from J, leaving 11 bases between them. The CDR3 runs to 16 residues. The germline gives CDR1 SGHRS, CDR2 YFSETQ. The CDR3 is CASSLGLDLSTDTQYF. As DNA, the CDR3 is TGCGCCAGCAGCTTGGGGTTGGACTTAAGCACAGATACGCAGTATTTT.

This clone was seen only once. This chain links TRBV19 with TRBJ1-1, with 7 bases identical to TRBD1. The CDR3 covers 13 residues. The junction had 8 bases not matched to a gene; V was cut back by 6 bases and J by 7 bases. The V gene's germline CDR1 is LNHDA and CDR2 SQIVND (reference sequence). The CDR3 protein is CASSIDRVGEAFF. Here the CDR3 DNA reads TGTGCCAGTAGCATTGACAGGGTAGGTGAAGCTTTCTTT.

A few counts support this clone. J is TRBJ2-2 and V is TRBV30; D is uncertain. Germline CDR1 and CDR2: GTSNPN and SVGIG (reference sequence). Trimming stripped 2 bases from V and 4 bases from J, with 11 bases between. This CDR3 has 14 residues. CDR3 bases: TGTGCCTGGAGTAGCAGCAGAGGCACCGGGGAGCTGTTTTTT. As protein: CAWSSSRGTGELFF. Looking up the rest from reference TRBV30 and TRBJ2-2 gives the full variable domain: SQTIHQWPATLVQPVGSPLSLECTVEGTSNPNLYWYRQAAGRGLQLLFYSVGIGQISSEVPQNLSASRPQDRQFILSSKKLLLSDSGFYLCAWSSSRGTGELFFGEGSRLTVL.

V is TRBV12-3 or TRBV12-4 and J is TRBJ2-7; maybe TRBD1 (6 bases). The CDR3 runs 13 residues. The V gene lost 5 bases and the J gene lost 5 bases, with 13 bases spanning the gap. CDR3 loop: CASSPLGANEQYF. In DNA form, the CDR3 reads TGTGCCAGCAGTCCTCTGGGGGCCAACGAGCAGTACTTC.